This T cell receptor beta chain was observed in a study of cytomegalovirus exposure and HLA in healthy donors. Study-wide background: The 120 or so validation repertoires were produced on the same platform as the 720 or so repertoires of the first cohort. This was reported in a later analysis. Points from the study as a whole: The classifier reportedly diagnosed cytomegalovirus status with high sensitivity and specificity. About 180 TCR beta chains were listed as cytomegalovirus-associated. Most TCR sequences proved rare, with some public TCRs found in many donors.

Sequencing used immunoSEQ multiplex PCR; TCRdb keeps in-frame clones, though not all of them. The sample shows some 250,000 clones, about 90% of them seen only once. Concerning this clone: Its antigen is not identified.

The sequence was obtained from a woman under 40 in good health and CMV-seronegative. The specimen was PBMCs.

Here the CDR3 reads CASSQDTSYNEQFF. The CDR3 region has the DNA TGCGCCAGCAGCCAGGATACTAGCTACAATGAGCAGTTCTTC. This chain uses TRBV4-3 with TRBJ2-1; weak D call: TRBD2 (5 bases). The CDR3 has 14 residues. Germline values: CDR1 LGHNA, CDR2 YSLEER. V lost 3 bases, J lost 3 bases, and 9 bases lay in between.